Presented here are 29 T cell receptor beta chains from one specimen sequenced in a study of T cells in Graves' hyperthyroidism and ophthalmopathy. Amplified regions were TCR beta CDR3 sequences from RNA transcripts. Primed by the HTBI set, a first-round RT-PCR was run on the TCR CDR3. Via MiXCR, TCRdb re-called the multiplex PCR reads, giving one row per CDR3 protein. The table includes approximately 570,000 distinct CDR3 sequences, 15% to 20% detected once. Sequenced sample: blood. The receptors derive from a man aged 40-55 years with Graves' ophthalmopathy.

The gene calls are TRBV7-8 and TRBJ1-6; 7 nucleotides align to TRBD1. Germline CDR1 and CDR2: SGHVS and FQNEAQ. The CDR3 sequence is 18 residues long. The ends lost 5 bases at V and 1 base at J; junction bases unmatched: 11. The CDR3 DNA is TGTGCCAGCAGCGCGTTTGGGACAGCGGGTTCCTATAATTCACCCCTCCACTTT. This codes for CASSAFGTAGSYNSPLHF.

This clonotype was found a few times. The chain links TRBV18 to TRBJ2-3, with 7 bases fitting TRBD1. V lost 2 bases and J lost 9; bases outside the gene matches: 11. From germline, CDR1 is KGHSH and CDR2 LQKENI. The CDR3 has 15 amino acids. The CDR3 DNA is TGTGCCAGCTCACCAAACTTGGTATGGGACAGCACGCAGTATTTT. It codes for CASSPNLVWDSTQYF.

CDR3 sequence: CASSFNQQHEQYF. The CDR3 coding sequence is TGTGCCAGCAGCTTTAACCAGCAACACGAGCAGTACTTC. The V and J genes are TRBV28 and TRBJ2-7; no clear D. V was trimmed by 6 bases and J by 5 bases, leaving 14 bases between them. There are 13 residues in the CDR3. CDR1 MDHEN and CDR2 SYDVKM come from the germline V gene.

This clonotype has just a few counts. The chain has TRBV7-9 and TRBJ2-5; unclear D gene. This CDR3 comprises 15 residues. Germline values: CDR1 SEHNR, CDR2 FQNEAQ (reference sequence). V lost 3 bases, J lost 4 bases, and 15 bases lay in between. In DNA form, the CDR3 reads TGTGCCAGCAGCTTTTGGTCCACGAACGGAGAGACCCAGTACTTC. Encoded protein: CASSFWSTNGETQYF.

Points on this clonotype: A clone one base away is much larger, so this may be a read error. This rearrangement joins TRBV7-3 to TRBJ2-5; no clear D gene. The V and J ends lost 4 bases and 1 base respectively, with 13 bases between them. This CDR3 is built from 15 residues. Germline CDR1 reads SGHTA; CDR2 reads FQGTGA. CDR3 sequence reads: CASSSTAARQETQYF. The CDR3, as DNA: TGTGCCAGCAGCTCAACTGCCGCCCGCCAAGAGACCCAGTACTTC. Variable domain in full (rest from reference TRBV7-3 and TRBJ2-5): GAGVSQTPSNKVTEKGKYVELRCDPISGHTALYWYRQSLGQGPEFLIYFQGTGAADDSGLPNDRFFAVRPEGSVSTLKIQRTERGDSAVYLCASSSTAARQETQYFGPGTRLLVL.

The chain combines TRBV20-1 with TRBJ2-1; 12 nucleotides agree with TRBD2. Per the germline V gene, CDR1 is DFQATT and CDR2 is SNEGSKA (reference sequence). Trimming removed 4 bases from V and 12 bases from J; junction bases left unmatched: 7. This CDR3 is built from 13 residues. CDR3 loop: CSATLAGGRSQFF. CDR3 coding DNA: TGCAGTGCTACCCTAGCGGGGGGGCGTTCGCAGTTCTTC.

This clonotype occurred a few times. The chain couples TRBV7-9 to TRBJ2-3, with D possibly being TRBD2 (6 bases). CDR3 length: 15 amino acids. V was clipped by 3 bases and J by 4 bases, with 14 bases between them. Germline loops: CDR1 SEHNR, CDR2 FQNEAQ (reference sequence). CDR3 residues: CASSFVRGGADTQYF. The CDR3 DNA reads as TGTGCCAGCAGCTTCGTTAGAGGAGGGGCAGATACGCAGTATTTT. The variable domain in full, completed from reference TRBV7-9 and TRBJ2-3, reads DTGVSQNPRHKITKRGQNVTFRCDPISEHNRLYWYRQTLGQGPEFLTYFQNEAQLEKSRLLSDRFSAERPKGSFSTLEIQRTEQGDSAMYLCASSFVRGGADTQYFGPGTRLTVL.

The chain employs TRBV5-1 and TRBJ2-1, with a tentative D call TRBD1 (6 bases). This CDR3 comprises 19 residues. The germline CDR1 and CDR2 sequences are SGHRS and YFSETQ. With 5 bases removed from V and 6 bases from J, the gap between germline ends came to 30 bases. The chain's CDR3 is CASSLAPIGRGAGFNEQFF. CDR3 nucleotides: TGCGCCAGCAGTCTGGCCCCCATCGGCAGGGGCGCTGGGTTCAATGAGCAGTTCTTC.

This clonotype came up a few times. Here the CDR3 reads CASSVDRVQETQYF. DNA for the CDR3: TGCGCCAGCAGCGTGGACAGGGTCCAAGAGACCCAGTACTTC. The genes are TRBV5-1 and TRBJ2-5, with 8 positions matching TRBD1. Germline assignment: CDR1 SGHRS and CDR2 YFSETQ. V lost 4 bases to trimming and J lost 1 base; unmatched junction nucleotides: 3. The CDR3 sequence is 14 residues long.

This clonotype was picked up a small number of times. The chain combines TRBV6-6 with TRBJ2-1; 8 bases fit TRBD2. Germline assignment: CDR1 MNHNY and CDR2 SVGAGI (reference sequence). The CDR3 has 15 amino acids. V shed 1 base, J shed 5 bases, and the junction held 4 bases outside the gene matches. CDR3 bases: TGTGCCAGCAGTTACTTCGGGGGGGCCGACAATGAGCAGTTCTTC. Translating gives CASSYFGGADNEQFF.

This chain uses TRBV19 with TRBJ2-7; 10 bases map to TRBD1. Trimming cost V 5 bases and J 5 bases; bases outside gene matches: 12. Germline CDR1 and CDR2: LNHDA and SQIVND (reference sequence). This CDR3 has 16 amino acids. This chain's CDR3 is CASSPRQGANSDEQYF. CDR3 in DNA: TGTGCCAGTAGTCCGCGACAGGGGGCGAATTCCGACGAGCAGTACTTC.

Only a few counts were recorded for this clonotype. This chain uses TRBV27 with TRBJ2-7; D is undetermined. Trimming removed 3 bases from V and 2 bases from J, with 14 bases in between. CDR1 is MNHEY, CDR2 SMNVEV, per germline (reference sequence). This CDR3 spans 15 amino acids. CDR3 protein: CASSLARAPTYEQYF. In nucleotides, the CDR3 is TGTGCCAGCAGTTTGGCCCGAGCCCCGACCTACGAGCAGTACTTC.

This clonotype has at least ten counts. The genes are TRBV6-2 or TRBV6-3 and TRBJ1-2, with D uncertain. Trimming cost V 0 bases and J 0 bases, with 11 bases left between them. Germline CDR1 reads MNHEY; CDR2 reads SVGEGT. The CDR3 sequence is 16 residues long. CDR3 nucleotide sequence: TGTGCCAGCAGTTACTCGATTACAGATACTAACTATGGCTACACCTTC. Protein sequence: CASSYSITDTNYGYTF.

V gene TRBV6-1 combines with J gene TRBJ2-1; 9 bases align to TRBD2. The CDR3 loop spans 16 amino acids. Trimming cost V 2 bases and J 2 bases; bases outside gene matches: 4. Germline loops: CDR1 MNHNS, CDR2 SASEGT. CDR3 DNA sequence: TGTGCCAGCAGTGAAATGTTAGCGGGAGCCTACAATGAGCAGTTCTTC. This sequence encodes CASSEMLAGAYNEQFF.

In its sample, this clonotype was seen a few times. J is TRBJ1-3 and V is TRBV5-1; no clear D. CDR1 is SGHRS, CDR2 YFSETQ, per germline. V lost 0 bases and J lost 6, with 10 bases in between. The CDR3 is 14 amino acids. Here the CDR3 reads CASSLEEGANTIYF. The DNA of the CDR3 is TGCGCCAGCAGCTTGGAGGAGGGAGCAAACACCATATATTTT.

This chain joins TRBV3-1 and TRBJ1-5, with 8 bases matching TRBD1. The CDR3 loop spans 18 amino acids. J gave up 0 bases and V 3 bases, and 10 bases lay outside the gene matches. Germline assignment: CDR1 LGHDT and CDR2 YNNKEL (reference sequence). CDR3 in DNA: TGTGCCAGCAGCCAGCGGACAGGGCCGAATTATAGCAATCAGCCCCAGCATTTT. Translation: CASSQRTGPNYSNQPQHF.

J is TRBJ2-5 and V is TRBV4-1, with 7 bases aligning to TRBD1. Germline lookup yields CDR1 MGHRA and CDR2 YSYEKL. V shed 4 bases, J shed 5 bases, and the junction held 16 bases outside the gene matches. CDR3 length equals 17 residues. The CDR3: CASSRLFSSGQRETQYF. In nucleotides, the CDR3 is TGCGCCAGCAGCCGCCTTTTCTCTTCGGGACAGAGGGAGACCCAGTACTTC.

This clonotype was observed a handful of times. The chain is built from TRBV20-1 and TRBJ2-6; the D is unclear. Germline CDR1 reads DFQATT; CDR2 reads SNEGSKA (reference sequence). Trimming took 0 bases from V and 0 from J, leaving 3 bases between them. The CDR3 extends over 14 amino acids. CDR3 sequence: CSARDSSGANVLTF. In DNA form, the CDR3 reads TGCAGTGCTAGAGACAGCTCTGGGGCCAACGTCCTGACTTTC.

J is TRBJ2-7 and V is TRBV2, with 10 positions matching TRBD2. V shed 4 bases, J shed 6 bases, and the junction held 9 bases outside the gene matches. Germline CDR1 and CDR2: SNHLY and FYNNEI. The CDR3 runs to 15 residues. CDR3 in DNA: TGTGCCAGCAGTGTCGGACAATCTAGCGGGAGCGAGCAGTACTTC. Its protein is CASSVGQSSGSEQYF.

The chain employs TRBV12-3 or TRBV12-4 and TRBJ2-3; D is undetermined. The CDR3 contains 16 residues. Deletions cut 1 base from V and 0 bases from J, with 11 bases between. For the CDR3, the DNA is TGTGCCAGCAGTTTAGGAAACACATTAAGCACAGATACGCAGTATTTT. It codes for CASSLGNTLSTDTQYF.

A single count supports this clonotype. A read error may produce the germline difference seen at one junction end. This sequence joins TRBV6-4 and TRBJ2-3; D may be TRBD1 (6 bases). The germline gives CDR1 MRHNA, CDR2 SNTAGT. The CDR3 length is 15 residues. CDR3 protein: CASSHREWSTDTRYF. For the CDR3, the DNA is TGTGCCAGCAGTCACAGGGAGTGGAGCACAGATACGCGGTATTTT.

This clonotype showed up many times. The chain has TRBV6-2 or TRBV6-3 and TRBJ1-1; D ambiguous. V lost 0 bases and J 1 base, leaving 9 bases between the germline ends. Germline CDR1 MNHEY, CDR2 SVGEGT. The CDR3 consists of 15 residues. The CDR3 region has the DNA TGTGCCAGCAGTTACTCGGAGGGCAGGAACACTGAAGCTTTCTTT. Amino acids: CASSYSEGRNTEAFF.

V is TRBV3-1 and J is TRBJ2-2, with D possibly matching TRBD2 (7 bases). V lost 0 bases to trimming and J lost 6 bases, with 20 bases between them. Germline CDR1 LGHDT, CDR2 YNNKEL (reference sequence). This CDR3 is 18 amino acids long. As DNA, the CDR3 is TGTGCCAGCAGCCAAGATCTTCGAGGGGGGGCCGTACCCGGGGAGCTGTTTTTT. Its translation is CASSQDLRGGAVPGELFF.

This clonotype was seen a few times. This rearrangement joins TRBV5-5 to TRBJ1-2; 10 bases agree with TRBD1. Germline CDR1 and CDR2: SGHKS and YYEKEE (reference sequence). V was clipped by 4 bases and J by 3 bases; unmatched bases: 6. The CDR3 covers 15 residues. CDR3 sequence (DNA): TGTGCCAGCAGCCGGGGACAGGGGCTGTACTATGGCTACACCTTC. Residues: CASSRGQGLYYGYTF.

This clonotype was found a few times. The chain has TRBV5-1 and TRBJ2-7; no clear D. V was cut by 4 bases and J by 0 bases, with 14 bases left in between. This CDR3 is 15 amino acids long. Germline values: CDR1 SGHRS, CDR2 YFSETQ. The CDR3 DNA reads TGCGCCAGCAGCCAAGACACGGCGAGCTCCTACGAGCAGTACTTC. Its translation: CASSQDTASSYEQYF. The variable domain in full, with the rest retrieved from reference TRBV5-1 and TRBJ2-7, is KAGVTQTPRYLIKTRGQQVTLSCSPISGHRSVSWYQQTPGQGLQFLFEYFSETQRNKGNFPGRFSGRQFSNSRSEMNVSTLELGDSALYLCASSQDTASSYEQYFGPGTRLTVT.

The rearrangement uses TRBV6-5 and TRBJ2-5; TRBD2 matches at 7 bases. CDR1 and CDR2 from the germline V gene are MNHEY and SVGAGI. The CDR3 is 16 residues long. The junction had 12 bases not matched to a gene; V was cut back by 1 base and J by 7 bases. The CDR3 loop is CASSYLAGTTTGTQYF. As DNA, the CDR3 is TGTGCCAGCAGTTACTTAGCCGGGACTACAACGGGGACCCAGTACTTC.

This clonotype was seen more than once but under ten times. The genes are TRBV24-1 and TRBJ2-1, with a possible D match to TRBD1 (6 bases). This CDR3 is built from 14 residues. Germline CDR1 KGHDR, CDR2 SFDVKD. V lost 8 bases and J 8 bases, leaving 18 bases between the germline ends. Here the CDR3 reads CATNQRGEGDEQFF. The CDR3 DNA reads TGTGCCACCAACCAGAGGGGAGAGGGGGATGAGCAGTTCTTC.

A word on this clonotype: A read error may account for a junction end that differs from germline. This chain uses TRBV28 with TRBJ1-2; D is uncertain. Germline CDR1 MDHEN, CDR2 SYDVKM. The CDR3 is 13 residues long. DNA for the CDR3: TGTGCCAACAGTTTAGATTTGGGGAATGGCTACACCTTC. It is translated as CANSLDLGNGYTF.

This clonotype was recorded a few times. The rearrangement joins TRBV12-5 to TRBJ1-2; TRBD1 matches at 7 bases. The CDR3 runs 14 residues. After removal of 5 bases from V and 3 bases from J, the junction contained 6 bases not matched to a gene. The germline gives CDR1 LGHNT, CDR2 FRNRAP. DNA of the CDR3: TGTGCTAGTGGTCGTGAGACAGGGCACTATGGCTACACCTTC. Translated: CASGRETGHYGYTF.